This T cell receptor beta chain was profiled in a study of T cell repertoires in cytomegalovirus infection. Regarding the study as a whole: CMV-specific TCR beta clonotypes restricted by HLA-C were the ones dominating the ex vivo response.

This CDR3 comprises 14 residues. Trimming at V came to 6 bases and at J to 5 bases, leaving 7 bases not matched to a gene. Germline-derived CDR1 and CDR2 are SGHTA and FQGNSA. This clonotype was seen at least ten times. As yet, its antigen is unknown. MiXCR was run by TCRdb on the reads, yielding one entry per CDR3 protein. The data contain under 350,000 distinct CDR3 sequences, under 25% of them singletons. The clonotype was recovered from a human donor in good health (CMV status not recorded). Some clones in this sample may be carry-over from other donors' samples. The chain uses TRBV7-2 and TRBJ2-3, with 8 bases that match TRBD1. Sequences were derived from cultured PBMCs, sampled from culture after CMV antigen stimulation. DNA of the CDR3: TGTGCCAGCAGGAAACAGGGGGTGGGAGATACGCAGTATTTT. Translating gives CASRKQGVGDTQYF. Full variable domain (remainder filled in from reference TRBV7-2 and TRBJ2-3): GAGVSQSPSNKVTEKGKDVELRCDPISGHTALYWYRQSLGQGLEFLIYFQGNSAPDKSGLPSDRFSAERTGGSVSTLTIQRTQQEDSAVYLCASRKQGVGDTQYFGPGTRLTVL.